This TCR beta chain appears in the sequencing data of a study of radiation and T cells in renal cell carcinoma. Study as a whole: Nephrectomy followed 15 Gy stereotactic body radiation by 4 weeks. Study-wide results and limits: Without pretreatment biopsies, baseline tumor clonotype presence was undetermined.

The sample's time point: baseline pretreatment blood. The treatment denotes: 15 Gy SBRT to primary tumor, nephrectomy 4 weeks later. Concerning this clone: Antigen: not known.

The table came from immunoSEQ multiplex PCR; TCRdb's copy has only in-frame clones and leaves some out. This sample has some 120,000 clones, with 80% to 85% found just once. The CDR3 runs 17 residues. Germline V gives CDR1 PRHDT, CDR2 FYEKMQ (reference sequence). V was clipped by 4 bases and J by 3 bases; unmatched bases: 11. The chain joins TRBV13 to TRBJ1-4, with 7 positions matching TRBD1. Source: blood, taken from a patient whose treatment included radiotherapy and nephrectomy. The source of this sequence is a woman between 55 and 75 years old with renal cell carcinoma. CDR3 in amino acids: CASSSGTESGANEKLFF. The CDR3 DNA is TGTGCCAGCAGCTCCGGGACAGAGTCTGGGGCTAATGAAAAACTGTTTTTT.